The 13 T cell receptor gamma chains below were found in one sample sequenced in a study of gamma delta lymphoproliferative disorders and STAT genes. With CATT, TCRdb re-called clones from the multiplex PCR reads. The sample holds 2,000 to 2,500 gamma-chain clones, around 9.8% seen once. Sequencing used genomic DNA taken from PBMCs of patients and controls. The sequenced sample was blood. Receptors were obtained from a human donor with gamma-delta T-cell large granular lymphocyte leukemia.

This clone was found a few times. The CDR3 sequence: CATWVRGNDYYKKLF. DNA of the CDR3: TGTGCCACCTGGGTCCGAGGGAATGATTATTATAAGAAACTCTTT. The V and J genes are TRGV8 and TRGJ1 or TRGJ2. TCRdb offers no J gene call, so here the DNA was matched to germline to obtain one. The CDR3 contains 15 residues. Germline-derived CDR1 and CDR2 are VENAVY and YDSYNSRV. J lost 2 bases, V lost 5 bases, and 12 bases had no gene match.

By sample fraction, this clone is medium-sized (0.01 to 0.1%). The rearrangement links TRGV8 to TRGJ1 or TRGJ2. TCRdb supplies no J gene; here it was assigned by aligning the nucleotide sequence to germline. This CDR3 has 11 amino acids. Trimming at V came to 3 bases and at J to 10 bases, leaving 6 bases not matched to a gene. Germline values: CDR1 VENAVY, CDR2 YDSYNSRV. CDR3 protein: CATWDAIKKLF. The CDR3 DNA reads as TGTGCCACCTGGGATGCAATAAAGAAACTCTTT.

As concerns this clone: A much bigger clone sits one base away, suggesting this may be a read error. V gene assignment gives TRGV2, but the J gene was left uncalled. CDR1 is EGSNGY, CDR2 YDSYNSKV, per germline. CDR3 length: 10 residues. DNA for the CDR3: TGTGCCACCTGGGGCGGGCTGAGTCTCTTT. It is translated as CATWGGLSLF.

This clone is deemed medium-sized. The sample has other DNA sequences that encode this CDR3 too. The rearrangement links TRGV4 to TRGJ1 or TRGJ2. TCRdb leaves out the J gene; it was filled in here by matching the DNA to germline. V shed 1 base, J shed 4 bases, and the junction held 4 bases outside the gene matches. CDR1 is EGSTGY, CDR2 YDSYTSSV, per germline. This CDR3 contains 13 residues. The CDR3 spells CATWDGGYYKKLF. CDR3 in DNA: TGTGCCACCTGGGATGGTGGATATTATAAGAAACTCTTT.

This clone rates as medium-sized. The chain has TRGV8 and TRGJ1 or TRGJ2. The J gene, missing from TCRdb, was assigned here through DNA to germline matching. The CDR3 has 14 amino acids. Germline assignment: CDR1 VENAVY and CDR2 YDSYNSRV. With 1 base clipped from V and 1 base from J, the junction kept 4 bases outside the gene matches. CDR3 DNA: TGTGCCACCTGGGATAGATGTAATTATTATAAGAAACTCTTT. Translating it yields CATWDRCNYYKKLF.

V is TRGV9 and J is TRGJ1 or TRGJ2. Matching the DNA to germline supplied the J gene, which TCRdb does not give. The CDR3 extends over 14 amino acids. Trimming removed 3 bases from V and 0 bases from J; junction bases left unmatched: 5. CDR1 is GITISATS, CDR2 ISYDGTV, per germline (reference sequence). Written as DNA, the CDR3 is TGTGCCTTGTGGGAGCCCCAGAATTATTATAAGAAACTCTTT. Translating gives CALWEPQNYYKKLF.

The chain links TRGV11 to TRGJ1 or TRGJ2. TCRdb records no J gene; here it was assigned by comparing the DNA to germline. TRGV11 is sorted into the ORF group, with uncertain function. This CDR3 is built from 13 residues. After removal of 0 bases from V and 12 bases from J, the junction contained 8 bases not matched to a gene. This chain's CDR3 is CACWIRHVRGKLF. In DNA, the CDR3 is TGTGCCTGCTGGATTAGGCACGTTCGAGGGAAACTCTTT.

Details on this clone: Since a much larger clone is just one base distant, this may be a read error. This chain uses TRGV10 with TRGJP1. The J gene, left out of TCRdb, was set here by checking the DNA against germline. TRGV10 is an ORF; its function is uncertain. This CDR3 has 17 residues. Trimming removed 8 bases from V and 7 bases from J; junction bases left unmatched: 20. The CDR3 coding sequence is TGTGCTGCGTGGGATTTAAGGCGTGGGGCCAATGGTTGGTTCAAGATATTT. Encoded protein: CAAWDLRRGANGWFKIF.

This clone was picked up a small number of times. The chain combines TRGV8 with TRGJ1 or TRGJ2. The J gene, not given by TCRdb, was assigned here from a germline match of the nucleotide sequence. V lost 1 base, J lost 3 bases, and 6 bases stayed unmatched. The CDR3 is 14 amino acids. Germline assignment: CDR1 VENAVY and CDR2 YDSYNSRV. The CDR3 sequence: CATWDRGSYYKKLF. The CDR3 nucleotides are TGTGCCACCTGGGATAGAGGCAGTTATTATAAGAAACTCTTT.

Remarks on this clone: A much larger clone is a single base away; this may be a read error. V usage is TRGV2 and J usage is TRGJP2. TCRdb carries no J gene annotation; the J gene was assigned here by matching the DNA with germline. Germline lookup yields CDR1 EGSNGY and CDR2 YDSYNSKV. CDR3 length: 17 amino acids. The V gene end was trimmed by 2 bases and the J gene end by 2 bases; junction bases not matched to a gene: 11. The CDR3 is CATWDELVMSSDWIKTF. As DNA, the CDR3 is TGTGCCACCTGGGACGAACTGGTGATGAGTAGTGATTGGATCAAGACGTTT.

This clone was counted between two and nine times. The chain uses TRGV8 and TRGJ1 or TRGJ2. As TCRdb names no J gene, one was assigned here on the basis of a DNA match to germline. In germline, CDR1 is VENAVY, CDR2 YDSYNSRV. V gave up 0 bases and J gave up 2 bases; unmatched junction bases: 4. The CDR3 is 14 amino acids. The CDR3 here is CATWDRADYYKKLF. CDR3 DNA sequence: TGTGCCACCTGGGATAGGGCGGATTATTATAAGAAACTCTTT.

Notes on this clone: This CDR3 is also generated by other DNA sequences in the sample. The rearrangement uses TRGV3 and TRGJ1 or TRGJ2. As TCRdb names no J gene, one was assigned here on the basis of a DNA match to germline. V trimming: 0 bases; J trimming: 11 bases; junction bases outside the gene matches: 4. This CDR3 contains 11 residues. The V gene's germline CDR1 is VTNTFY and CDR2 YDVSTARD (reference sequence). The DNA of the CDR3 is TGTGCCACCTGGGACAGGCTGGAGAAACTCTTT. It yields the protein CATWDRLEKLF.

The chain combines TRGV9 with TRGJP. The J gene comes from matching the DNA to germline here; TCRdb lacks it. The CDR3 length is 16 residues. Germline assignment: CDR1 GITISATS and CDR2 ISYDGTV (reference sequence). Losses at the gene ends were 4 bases for V and 4 bases for J; bases not matched to a gene: 4. The chain's CDR3 is CALWDRQELGKKIKVF. The CDR3 bases are TGTGCCTTGTGGGACAGACAAGAGTTGGGCAAAAAAATCAAGGTATTT.